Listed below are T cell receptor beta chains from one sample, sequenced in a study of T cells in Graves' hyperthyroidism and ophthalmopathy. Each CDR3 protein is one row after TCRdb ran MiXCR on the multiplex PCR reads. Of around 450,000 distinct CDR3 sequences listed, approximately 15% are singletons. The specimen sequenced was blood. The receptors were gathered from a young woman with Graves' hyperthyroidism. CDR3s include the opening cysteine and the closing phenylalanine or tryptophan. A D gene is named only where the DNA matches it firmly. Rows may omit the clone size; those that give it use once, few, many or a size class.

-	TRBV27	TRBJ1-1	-	TGTGCCAGCACCCCAAGGGAATCCACTGAAGCTTTCTTT	CASTPRESTEAFF
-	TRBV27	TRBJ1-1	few	TGTGCCAGCAGTTTATATCTGAACACTGAAGCTTTCTTT	CASSLYLNTEAFF
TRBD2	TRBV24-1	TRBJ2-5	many	TGTGCCACCAGTGGTTCGACGGGGGGGGAAGAGACCCAGTACTTC	CATSGSTGGEETQYF
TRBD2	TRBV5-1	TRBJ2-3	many	TGCGCCAGCAGCTTTGCGGGAGGGCCCACAGATACGCAGTATTTT	CASSFAGGPTDTQYF
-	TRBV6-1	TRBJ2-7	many	TGTGCCAGCAGTGAACGCACAGTGCCACCCTACGAGCAGTACTTC	CASSERTVPPYEQYF
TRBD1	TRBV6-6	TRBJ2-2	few	TGTGCCAGCAGTTACGACAGGGTTACCGGGGAGCTGTTTTTT	CASSYDRVTGELFF
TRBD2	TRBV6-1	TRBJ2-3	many	TGTGCCAGCAGTGAAGTAGTGGGAGGGCCCTCAGATACGCAGTATTTT	CASSEVVGGPSDTQYF
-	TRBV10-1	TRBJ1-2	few	TGCGCCAGCAGTGACCGCCGGGACGGGAGGGGCTACACCTTC	CASSDRRDGRGYTF
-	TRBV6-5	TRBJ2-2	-	TGTGCCAGCAGTTACCTAGCACAGGCCAACACCGGGGAGCTGTTTTTT	CASSYLAQANTGELFF
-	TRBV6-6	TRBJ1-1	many	TGTGCCAGCAGTTCCTGGGGCACTGAAGCTTTCTTT	CASSSWGTEAFF
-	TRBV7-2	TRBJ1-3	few	TGTGCCAGCAGCTTCACAGGACTCTCTGGAAACACCATATATTTT	CASSFTGLSGNTIYF
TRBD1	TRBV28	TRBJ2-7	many	TGTGCCAGCAGTTACCGGGACAGACAATACGAGCAGTACTTC	CASSYRDRQYEQYF
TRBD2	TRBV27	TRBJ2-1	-	TGTGCCAGCAGTTTCTTGTCGGGAGGGACCTACAATGAGCAGTTCTTC	CASSFLSGGTYNEQFF
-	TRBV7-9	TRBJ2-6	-	TGTGCCAGCAGCGGTGTGAGCTCTGGGGCCAACGTCCTGACTTTC	CASSGVSSGANVLTF
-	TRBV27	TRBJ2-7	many	TGTGCCAGCAGTTTAAATGGGGGAATGAACGAGCAGTACTTC	CASSLNGGMNEQYF
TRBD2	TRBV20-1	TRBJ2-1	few	TGCAGTGCTGATAATAGCGGGAATCTCCCCCCGCAATACAATGAGCAGTTCTTC	CSADNSGNLPPQYNEQFF
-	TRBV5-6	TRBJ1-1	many	TGTGCCAGCAGCCACGGAACTAACACTGAAGCTTTCTTT	CASSHGTNTEAFF
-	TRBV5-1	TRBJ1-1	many	TGCGCCAGCAGCTTCGGCCGCTCCAGGACTGAAGCTTTCTTT	CASSFGRSRTEAFF
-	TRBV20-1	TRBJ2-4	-	TGCAGTGCTAGAGATGGAGGGACACCGAAAAACATTCAGTACTTC	CSARDGGTPKNIQYF
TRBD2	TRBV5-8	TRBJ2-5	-	TGCGCCAGCAGCCCCGTCGGCCTAGCGGGGGAGGAGACCCAGTACTTC	CASSPVGLAGEETQYF
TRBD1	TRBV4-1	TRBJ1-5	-	TGCGCCAGCAGCCCACTTGACAGGGGGGGCAATCAGCCCCAGCATTTT	CASSPLDRGGNQPQHF
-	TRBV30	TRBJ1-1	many	TGTGCCTGGGGTAGAGGGATGGGCACTGAAGCTTTCTTT	CAWGRGMGTEAFF
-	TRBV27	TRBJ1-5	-	TGTGCCAGCAGTTTATCTACAGGTTCTATTGAGCCCCAGCATTTT	CASSLSTGSIEPQHF
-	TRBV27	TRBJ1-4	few	TGTGCCAGCAGTTTAAGAGAGACGGCAACTAATGAAAAACTGTTTTTT	CASSLRETATNEKLFF
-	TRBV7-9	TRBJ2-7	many	TGTGCCAGCAGCTTACCAGGACGGGGCTCCTACGAGCAGTACTTC	CASSLPGRGSYEQYF
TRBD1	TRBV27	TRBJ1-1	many	TGTGCCAGTTCTCAGGGGGAGAGGACTGAAGCTTTCTTT	CASSQGERTEAFF
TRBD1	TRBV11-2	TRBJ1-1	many	TGTGCCAGCAGCTTAGGGACAGGCACTGAAGCTTTCTTT	CASSLGTGTEAFF
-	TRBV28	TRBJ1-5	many	TGTGCCAGCAGTGCCCGAGTGCGGGTTACCAATCAGCCCCAGCATTTT	CASSARVRVTNQPQHF
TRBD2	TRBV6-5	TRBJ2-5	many	TGTGCCAGCAGTTACTCTGGGAGGGTCATGGGGACCCAGTACTTC	CASSYSGRVMGTQYF
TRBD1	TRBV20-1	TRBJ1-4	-	TGCAGTGCTAGAGATCCGGGGACAGGGTTTGAAAAACTGTTTTTT	CSARDPGTGFEKLFF
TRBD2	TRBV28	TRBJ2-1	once	TGTGCCAGCAGTTACCTGGGCCTGAGGGAGGGCCCTTACAATGAGCAGTTCTTC	CASSYLGLREGPYNEQFF
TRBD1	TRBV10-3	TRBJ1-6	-	TGTGCCATCAGTGCCAGACAGGGCCGGGATTCACCCCTCCACTTT	CAISARQGRDSPLHF
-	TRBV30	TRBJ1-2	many	TGTGCCTGGAGTGTTGAGAGGATGGGCTATGGCTACACCTTC	CAWSVERMGYGYTF
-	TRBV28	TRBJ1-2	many	TGTGCCAGCAGTTTAGGGACAAGTAACTATGGCTACACCTTC	CASSLGTSNYGYTF
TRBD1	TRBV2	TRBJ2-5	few	TGTGCCAGCAGTGAGGACAGGGGGGCGGGGGAGACCCAGTACTTC	CASSEDRGAGETQYF
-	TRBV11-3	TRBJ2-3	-	TGTGCCAGCAGCTTATTCTCGGGACTCACAGATACGCAGTATTTT	CASSLFSGLTDTQYF
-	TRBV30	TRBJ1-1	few	TGTGCCTGGAGGTCCGGCACTGAAGCTTTCTTT	CAWRSGTEAFF
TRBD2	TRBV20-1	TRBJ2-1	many	TGCAGTGCTAGCCTTAGCGGGAGCCTAAACAATGAGCAGTTCTTC	CSASLSGSLNNEQFF
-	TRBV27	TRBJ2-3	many	TGTGCCAGCAGTTTAAAGAGCACAGATACGCAGTATTTT	CASSLKSTDTQYF
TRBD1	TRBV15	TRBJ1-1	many	TGTGCCACCAGCGGGACAGTGGCTGAAGCTTTCTTT	CATSGTVAEAFF
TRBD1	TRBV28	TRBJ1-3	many	TGTGCCAGCAGTTCTGTCGCCGGGACAGCCTTTCGCTCTGGAAACACCATATATTTT	CASSSVAGTAFRSGNTIYF
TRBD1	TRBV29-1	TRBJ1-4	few	TGCAGCGGGTCGGACAGGAATGAAAAACTGTTTTTT	CSGSDRNEKLFF
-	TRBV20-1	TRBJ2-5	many	TGCAGTGCTAGAGGGGCGGATCTACGAGAGACCCAGTACTTC	CSARGADLRETQYF
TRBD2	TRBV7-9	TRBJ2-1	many	TGTGCCAGCAGCGGACTAGCGGAGGCCTACAATGAGCAGTTCTTC	CASSGLAEAYNEQFF
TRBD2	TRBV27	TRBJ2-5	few	TGTGCCAGCAGTTTACCCACTGGACTAGCGGGAGCAGTAAAGACCCAGTACTTC	CASSLPTGLAGAVKTQYF
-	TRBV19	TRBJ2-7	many	TGTGCCAGTAGTACCCGCCGGGACAAGTACGAGCAGTACTTC	CASSTRRDKYEQYF
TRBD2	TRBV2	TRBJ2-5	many	TGTGCCAGCACCCTGACTAGCGGGACTCAAGAGACCCAGTACTTC	CASTLTSGTQETQYF
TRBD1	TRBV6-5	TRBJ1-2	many	TGTGCCAGCAGTTACTCATTGCAGGGGGCCTCTGGCTACACCTTC	CASSYSLQGASGYTF
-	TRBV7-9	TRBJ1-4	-	TGTGCCAGCAGCTTACAGGAAACTAATGAAAAACTGTTTTTT	CASSLQETNEKLFF
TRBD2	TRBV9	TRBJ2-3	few	TGTGCCAGCAGCGCGTCGCCAACTAGCGGGAGTAGCACAGATACGCAGTATTTT	CASSASPTSGSSTDTQYF
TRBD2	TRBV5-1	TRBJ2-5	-	TGCGCCAGCTATCCCCAAGGTCGGGAGGGCGGAGAGACCCAGTACTTC	CASYPQGREGGETQYF
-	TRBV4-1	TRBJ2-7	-	TGCGCCAGCAGCCAAGTCTTCCCGAGCTCCTACGAGCAGTACTTC	CASSQVFPSSYEQYF
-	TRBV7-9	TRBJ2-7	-	TGTGCCAGCAGCCAACGAACAGGGTACCACGAGCAGTACTTC	CASSQRTGYHEQYF
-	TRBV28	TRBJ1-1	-	TGTGCCAGCAGTCTATCGGGCTTGAAGAACACTGAAGCTTTCTTT	CASSLSGLKNTEAFF
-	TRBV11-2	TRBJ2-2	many	TGTGCCAGCAGCTTAGGGTCCAGGGTTCACACCGGGGAGCTGTTTTTT	CASSLGSRVHTGELFF
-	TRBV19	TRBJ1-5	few	TGTGCCAGTTCACCACAGGGTACTCAGCCCCAGCATTTT	CASSPQGTQPQHF
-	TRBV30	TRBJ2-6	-	TGTGCCTGGGGCCCCATGATCCGCCTCTCTGGGGCCAACGTCCTGACTTTC	CAWGPMIRLSGANVLTF
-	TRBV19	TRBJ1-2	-	TGTGCCAGTAGGCGGGTTAACTATGGCTACACCTTC	CASRRVNYGYTF
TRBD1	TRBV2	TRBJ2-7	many	TGTGCCAGCAGTGGCCCGGGACAGGGGCCCCACGAGCAGTACTTC	CASSGPGQGPHEQYF